One and the same sample provided the 23 T cell receptor beta chains below, sequenced in a study of T cells in Graves' hyperthyroidism and ophthalmopathy (dated by TCRdb to the late 2010s). The library was generated by multiplex PCR. The sample was run on an Illumina HiSeq 2000. Amplification of TCR beta CDR3 regions was carried out from RNA transcripts. The first round of RT-PCR for the TCR CDR3 was performed with the HTBI primer set and the Qiagen OneStep RT-PCR kit. TCRdb cleaned the public reads at Q25 with fastp, built clones with MiXCR and kept in-frame beta chains. Each CDR3 protein gets just one entry, which takes the most common genes and DNA from the rows behind it. The sample table holds fewer than 900,000 distinct CDR3 sequences, of which approximately 18% were seen once. The top ten hold 16% of the sample. The sequenced sample was blood. The receptors derive from a woman aged 45-65 years with Graves' hyperthyroidism that later progressed to Graves' ophthalmopathy.

As for this clonotype: A much more abundant neighbour one base away suggests this may be a read error. The V call is TRBV11-2, the J call TRBJ2-2; TRBD2 agrees at 9 bases. CDR1 and CDR2 from the germline V gene are SGHAT and FQNNGV. The V and J ends lost 5 bases and 5 bases, in that order; junction bases with no gene match: 9. The CDR3 contains 16 residues. CDR3 in amino acids: CASSGASGASTGELFF. CDR3 bases: TGTGCCAGCAGCGGGGCTAGCGGGGCGAGTACCGGGGAGCTGTTTTTT.

V gene TRBV24-1 combines with J gene TRBJ1-2; D unresolved. Germline V CDR1 and CDR2: KGHDR, SFDVKD. The CDR3 contains 14 residues. The V gene lost 1 base and the J gene lost 3 bases, with 8 bases spanning the gap. In DNA form, the CDR3 reads TGTGCCACCAGTGATTTAAGGCAGGACTATGGCTACACCTTC. It codes for CATSDLRQDYGYTF.

This clonotype has at least ten counts. This sequence joins TRBV11-2 and TRBJ2-1, with D maybe TRBD1 (6 bases). Germline lookup yields CDR1 SGHAT and CDR2 FQNNGV. This CDR3 spans 15 amino acids. V was pared by 2 bases and J by 2 bases, with 10 bases between. As DNA, the CDR3 is TGTGCCAGCAGCTTACAGGGGTATCCCTACAATGAGCAGTTCTTC. This encodes CASSLQGYPYNEQFF.

This clonotype showed up many times. The gene calls are TRBV5-1 and TRBJ2-3; TRBD2 matches 9 bases. In germline, CDR1 is SGHRS, CDR2 YFSETQ. The CDR3 totals 17 residues. Trimming took 0 bases from V and 2 from J; bases not matched to a gene: 7. Here the CDR3 reads CASSLVASGGPTDTQYF. CDR3 DNA sequence: TGCGCCAGCAGCTTGGTGGCCAGCGGGGGGCCCACAGATACGCAGTATTTT.

This clonotype was picked up many times. The V gene is TRBV2, the J gene TRBJ1-2; D remains unclear. CDR1 is SNHLY and CDR2 is FYNNEI in the germline V gene. The CDR3 contains 12 residues. Trimming shortened V by 7 bases and J by 0 bases, and 6 bases separated the two germline ends. In DNA form, the CDR3 reads TGTGCCAGCACCGATTCTAACTATGGCTACACCTTC. Protein sequence: CASTDSNYGYTF. Full variable domain (missing parts from reference TRBV2 and TRBJ1-2): EPEVTQTPSHQVTQMGQEVILRCVPISNHLYFYWYRQILGQKVEFLVSFYNNEISEKSEIFDDQFSVERPDGSNFTLKIRSTKLEDSAMYFCASTDSNYGYTFGSGTRLTVV.

The chain couples TRBV15 to TRBJ1-2, with 8 bases fitting TRBD1. Germline CDR1 is LNHNV and CDR2 is YYDKDF (reference sequence). The CDR3 sequence is 14 residues long. The V gene end was trimmed by 2 bases and the J gene end by 8 bases; junction bases not matched to a gene: 7. Here the CDR3 DNA reads TGTGCCACCAGCAGACCCCAGACAGGGGACGGCTACACCTTC. Translated, it gives CATSRPQTGDGYTF.

The chain employs TRBV30 and TRBJ2-5, with 8 bases matching TRBD1. Losses at the gene ends were 3 bases for V and 2 bases for J; bases not matched to a gene: 8. Germline V gives CDR1 GTSNPN, CDR2 SVGIG (reference sequence). The CDR3 extends over 15 amino acids. The CDR3, as DNA: TGTGCCTGGAGAAGGGGACAGGACGGGCAAGAGACCCAGTACTTC. Its protein product is CAWRRGQDGQETQYF.

This clonotype was found a few times. The rearrangement joins TRBV7-2 to TRBJ2-7, with TRBD1 matching over 9 bases. Germline CDR1 is SGHTA and CDR2 is FQGNSA. The CDR3 contains 14 residues. J gave up 6 bases and V 4 bases, and 7 bases lay outside the gene matches. The chain's CDR3 is CASSWDRTGAEQYF. CDR3 nucleotides: TGTGCCAGCAGCTGGGATCGGACAGGGGCCGAGCAGTACTTC.

This chain links TRBV19 with TRBJ1-6; TRBD1 agrees at 8 bases. Trimming at V came to 5 bases and at J to 7 bases, leaving 4 bases not matched to a gene. Looked up from germline, CDR1 is LNHDA and CDR2 is SQIVND (reference sequence). The length of the CDR3 is 14 residues. CDR3 loop: CASSQDRENSPLHF. CDR3 nucleotide sequence: TGTGCCAGTAGTCAGGACAGGGAAAATTCACCCCTCCACTTT.

The genes are TRBV3-1 and TRBJ2-1; D not certain. The V end lost 4 bases, the J end lost 8 bases, and 24 bases lay between the germline ends. The CDR3 is made up of 17 amino acids. The germline V gene encodes CDR1 LGHDT and CDR2 YNNKEL (reference sequence). The CDR3 loop is CASSPHFGASQPDEQFF. CDR3 DNA: TGTGCCAGCAGCCCTCACTTTGGAGCATCTCAGCCAGATGAGCAGTTCTTC.

This clonotype was observed once. The chain has TRBV20-1 and TRBJ2-5, with TRBD1 identical over 7 bases. CDR1 and CDR2 from the germline V gene are DFQATT and SNEGSKA (reference sequence). There are 17 residues in the CDR3. The junction had 12 bases not matched to a gene; V was cut back by 0 bases and J by 2 bases. The CDR3 spells CSAREMAAGGFQETQYF. As DNA, the CDR3 is TGCAGTGCTAGAGAAATGGCGGCAGGGGGTTTTCAAGAGACCCAGTACTTC.

At least ten counts were recorded for this clonotype. The gene calls are TRBV28 and TRBJ1-4; weak D call: TRBD1 (5 bases). The CDR3 contains 14 residues. Looked up from germline, CDR1 is MDHEN and CDR2 is SYDVKM. V lost 3 bases to trimming and J lost 7 bases, with 12 bases between them. The CDR3 DNA reads TGTGCCAGCAGTTTTGGGAGGGGCATTGAAAAACTGTTTTTT. It encodes CASSFGRGIEKLFF. The variable domain in full, completed from reference TRBV28 and TRBJ1-4, reads DVKVTQSSRYLVKRTGEKVFLECVQDMDHENMFWYRQDPGLGLRLIYFSYDVKMKEKGDIPEGYSVSREKKERFSLILESASTNQTSMYLCASSFGRGIEKLFFGSGTQLSVL.

The J gene is TRBJ2-5, the V gene TRBV4-1; 10 nucleotides line up with TRBD2. The germline gives CDR1 MGHRA, CDR2 YSYEKL. This CDR3 has 16 residues. V gave up 1 base and J gave up 5 bases; unmatched junction bases: 7. DNA of the CDR3: TGCGCCAGCAGCCAAGCCGGGACTAGCGTTTCTGAGACCCAGTACTTC. Protein: CASSQAGTSVSETQYF.

This clonotype was counted a few times. The genes are TRBV5-1 and TRBJ2-1; 10 bases fit TRBD2. The CDR3 consists of 15 residues. After removal of 0 bases from V and 9 bases from J, the junction contained 6 bases not matched to a gene. In germline, CDR1 is SGHRS, CDR2 YFSETQ. CDR3 bases: TGCGCCAGCAGCTTGGCCAGCGGGGGGGCGAGTGAGCAGTTCTTC. Translating it yields CASSLASGGASEQFF.

This clonotype was picked up one time. The chain combines TRBV5-1 with TRBJ2-3; TRBD2 matches at 8 bases. The CDR3 has 15 amino acids. V lost 0 bases, J lost 5 bases, and 5 bases stayed unmatched. Germline V gives CDR1 SGHRS, CDR2 YFSETQ. CDR3 sequence: CASSLVVAGGDTQYF. CDR3 in DNA: TGCGCCAGCAGCTTGGTTGTGGCGGGGGGAGATACGCAGTATTTT.

This chain connects TRBV20-1 to TRBJ2-7; 9 positions agree with TRBD1. Losses at the gene ends were 3 bases for V and 4 bases for J; bases not matched to a gene: 7. This CDR3 contains 14 residues. Germline CDR1 is DFQATT and CDR2 is SNEGSKA (reference sequence). In DNA, the CDR3 is TGCAGTGCTAGTCGGGACAGGGATTTTTACGAGCAGTACTTC. This translates into CSASRDRDFYEQYF.

The J gene is TRBJ1-2, the V gene TRBV19, with a possible D match to TRBD1 (6 bases). The V end was cut by 5 bases, the J end by 2 bases, with 15 bases between. Germline-derived CDR1 and CDR2 are LNHDA and SQIVND (reference sequence). The CDR3 consists of 15 residues. The CDR3 DNA follows: TGTGCCAGTAGTCTCGACAGGTTTTTAAACTATGGCTACACCTTC. It yields the protein CASSLDRFLNYGYTF.

This clonotype was detected only a few times. V is TRBV19 and J is TRBJ1-2, with D unresolved. Trimming shortened V by 5 bases and J by 8 bases, and 15 bases separated the two germline ends. The CDR3 runs 13 residues. Germline loops: CDR1 LNHDA, CDR2 SQIVND (reference sequence). Here the CDR3 reads CASSPGLRHGYTF. The CDR3 DNA reads as TGTGCCAGTAGTCCAGGCCTGCGCCACGGCTACACCTTC.

This clonotype was detected only once. The V call is TRBV29-1, the J call TRBJ1-2, with 10 bases that match TRBD1. Trimming removed 3 bases from V and 4 bases from J; junction bases left unmatched: 5. The germline gives CDR1 SQVTM, CDR2 ANQGSEA. CDR3 size: 14 residues. The CDR3 here is CSVDGTGEGYGYTF. CDR3 nucleotide sequence: TGCAGCGTTGACGGGACAGGGGAGGGCTATGGCTACACCTTC.

This clonotype was counted between two and nine times. J is TRBJ2-3 and V is TRBV9; TRBD2 matches at 12 bases. The CDR3 length is 17 residues. V was pared by 0 bases and J by 3 bases, with 5 bases of the junction left unmatched. Germline-derived CDR1 and CDR2 are SGDLS and YYNGEE. The CDR3 sequence is CASSVDLAGGQTDTQYF. The CDR3 nucleotides are TGTGCCAGCAGCGTAGATCTAGCGGGGGGGCAGACAGATACGCAGTATTTT. The full variable domain, rest sourced from reference TRBV9 and TRBJ2-3, is DSGVTQTPKHLITATGQRVTLRCSPRSGDLSVYWYQQSLDQGLQFLIQYYNGEERAKGNILERFSAQQFPDLHSELNLSSLELGDSALYFCASSVDLAGGQTDTQYFGPGTRLTVL.

This clonotype was observed many times. This chain joins TRBV3-1 and TRBJ1-1, with a weak D call TRBD1 (5 bases). Per germline, CDR1 LGHDT and CDR2 YNNKEL (reference sequence). The CDR3 length is 12 residues. V lost 4 bases and J lost 8, with 11 bases in between. CDR3 protein: CASSPGTTEAFF. The CDR3 bases are TGTGCCAGCAGCCCCGGGACCACCGAAGCTTTCTTT.

Written as DNA, the CDR3 is TGTGCCAGCAGCCAAGATTGGCTGCAGCAGGGTCAGCCCCAGCATTTT. This gives the protein CASSQDWLQQGQPQHF. The V gene is TRBV4-2, the J gene TRBJ1-5; maybe TRBD1 (5 bases). The CDR3 loop spans 16 amino acids. The V end was cut by 0 bases, the J end by 6 bases, with 15 bases between. CDR1 and CDR2 from the germline V gene are LGHNA and YNFKEQ.

This clonotype showed up just a few times. J is TRBJ1-1 and V is TRBV3-1; D gene ambiguous. V was cut by 8 bases and J by 2 bases, with 9 bases left in between. The CDR3 has 12 residues. The germline gives CDR1 LGHDT, CDR2 YNNKEL (reference sequence). The CDR3 bases are TGTGCCAGCGCCACCCTTAACACTGAAGCTTTCTTT. The encoded protein is CASATLNTEAFF.